These 21 T cell receptor beta chains originate from one sample sequenced in a study of T cells after yellow fever vaccination. TCRdb used MiXCR to reprocess the 5' RACE reads, holding one entry per CDR3 protein. The data contain 400,000 to 650,000 distinct CDR3 sequences, 21% of them singletons. This material consisted of PBMCs, taken more than 20 days after the first yellow fever vaccination. The receptors derive from a young man who received the YFV17D yellow fever vaccine.

This chain joins TRBV12-3 or TRBV12-4 and TRBJ1-1; D perhaps matches TRBD1 (5 bases). This CDR3 has 14 residues. V was trimmed by 11 bases and J by 5 bases, leaving 21 bases between them. CDR3 protein: CAGNTAGPRTEAFF. The DNA of the CDR3 is TGTGCCGGTAATACGGCGGGGCCGAGGACTGAAGCTTTCTTT.

V is TRBV4-1 and J is TRBJ2-3, with a weak D call TRBD2 (5 bases). CDR1 is MGHRA, CDR2 YSYEKL, per germline. The CDR3 length is 15 residues. The V and J ends lost 2 bases and 6 bases respectively, with 15 bases between them. The CDR3 reads CASSQLSVPGDTQYF. The DNA of the CDR3 is TGCGCCAGCAGCCAATTATCCGTCCCGGGGGATACGCAGTATTTT.

This chain links TRBV15 with TRBJ1-5, with 7 bases matching TRBD1. The V gene's germline CDR1 is LNHNV and CDR2 YYDKDF (reference sequence). CDR3 size: 14 residues. V was pared by 6 bases and J by 3 bases, with 5 bases of the junction left unmatched. The CDR3 protein is CATRTGPLNQPQHF. The CDR3 DNA is TGTGCCACCAGGACAGGGCCACTCAATCAGCCCCAGCATTTT.

This clonotype came up a few times. The chain is built from TRBV27 and TRBJ2-1; no firm D call. Germline CDR1 is MNHEY and CDR2 is SMNVEV (reference sequence). V lost 5 bases to trimming and J lost 0 bases, with 14 bases between them. The CDR3 extends over 16 amino acids. The CDR3 region is CASSINSGISYNEQFF. CDR3 DNA sequence: TGTGCCAGCAGTATAAACTCAGGTATCTCCTACAATGAGCAGTTCTTC.

The chain links TRBV12-3 or TRBV12-4 to TRBJ1-6, with 7 bases identical to TRBD1. This CDR3 region has 14 residues. Trimming took 5 bases from V and 6 from J; bases not matched to a gene: 4. The CDR3 loop reads CASSIRGSNSPLHF. The CDR3 coding sequence is TGTGCCAGCAGTATCAGGGGGAGTAATTCACCCCTCCACTTT.

The chain joins TRBV29-1 to TRBJ2-1, with 8 bases that match TRBD1. J gave up 6 bases and V 1 base, and 8 bases lay outside the gene matches. This CDR3 contains 15 residues. Germline V gene data show CDR1 as SQVTM and CDR2 as ANQGSEA. DNA of the CDR3: TGCAGCGTTGAAGGTGACAGGGGCGAGCTCAATGAGCAGTTCTTC. Amino acid sequence: CSVEGDRGELNEQFF.

This rearrangement joins TRBV12-3 or TRBV12-4 to TRBJ2-1; D may be TRBD1 (6 bases). The CDR3 totals 15 residues. V shed 7 bases and J shed 7 bases, with 20 bases lying between them. The CDR3 region has the DNA TGTGCCAGCACCTCCATGGGGGCCGGGTTGAATGAGCAGTTCTTC. Amino acid sequence: CASTSMGAGLNEQFF.

The V gene is TRBV24-1, the J gene TRBJ2-1, with D unresolved. The V and J ends lost 0 bases and 9 bases respectively, with 11 bases between them. The CDR3 length is 14 residues. Per the germline V gene, CDR1 is KGHDR and CDR2 is SFDVKD. CDR3 sequence: CATSDLRAGVEQFF. CDR3 nucleotides: TGTGCCACCAGTGATTTGCGGGCAGGCGTTGAGCAGTTCTTC.

This clonotype was counted between two and nine times. V and J are TRBV7-9 and TRBJ2-4, with D perhaps TRBD1 (6 bases). The CDR3 has 16 residues. V was trimmed by 5 bases and J by 2 bases, leaving 16 bases between them. Germline V gene sequence: CDR1 SEHNR, CDR2 FQNEAQ (reference sequence). The CDR3, as DNA: TGTGCCAGCAGCCGTTTCAGGGGTATGACCAAAAACATTCAGTACTTC. This sequence encodes CASSRFRGMTKNIQYF. Complete variable domain (other parts from reference TRBV7-9 and TRBJ2-4): DTGVSQNPRHKITKRGQNVTFRCDPISEHNRLYWYRQTLGQGPEFLTYFQNEAQLEKSRLLSDRFSAERPKGSFSTLEIQRTEQGDSAMYLCASSRFRGMTKNIQYFGAGTRLSVL.

The chain recombines TRBV28 with TRBJ2-7, with D possibly TRBD1 on 7 matching bases. The V and J ends lost 5 bases and 1 base respectively, with 12 bases between them. Germline CDR1 and CDR2: MDHEN and SYDVKM. CDR3 length: 14 residues. CDR3 nucleotides: TGTGCCAGCAGTACCCAGGGGGGTTCCTACGAGCAGTACGTC. Amino acid sequence: CASSTQGGSYEQYV.

This clonotype was recorded many times. The chain is built from TRBV28 and TRBJ2-7, with D hard to call. CDR3 length equals 13 residues. In germline, CDR1 is MDHEN, CDR2 SYDVKM. Trimming removed 3 bases from V and 7 bases from J, with 13 bases in between. The CDR3 sequence: CASSLPTTREQYV. The DNA of the CDR3 is TGTGCCAGCAGTTTGCCAACGACGAGGGAGCAGTACGTC.

This sequence joins TRBV7-2 and TRBJ2-5; 8 bases map to TRBD1. The CDR3 runs to 14 residues. The V segment lost 5 bases and the J segment 5 bases; nucleotides outside the gene matches: 7. The germline CDR1 and CDR2 sequences are SGHTA and FQGNSA. The CDR3 reads CASSRTGMRETQYF. For the CDR3, the DNA is TGTGCCAGCAGCCGGACAGGGATGAGGGAGACCCAGTACTTC.

This clonotype was counted between two and nine times. The CDR3: CASSYAAGGYEQYF. The CDR3 DNA reads TGTGCCAGCAGTTACGCCGCGGGTGGCTACGAGCAGTACTTC. The chain joins TRBV6-5 to TRBJ2-7, with D tentatively TRBD2 (5 bases). CDR3 length: 14 residues. V gave up 2 bases and J gave up 3 bases, with 11 bases separating them. Germline assignment: CDR1 MNHEY and CDR2 SVGAGI.

The rearrangement uses TRBV20-1 and TRBJ2-1; D unclear. Germline CDR1 is DFQATT and CDR2 is SNEGSKA (reference sequence). V was trimmed by 4 bases and J by 0 bases, leaving 10 bases between them. There are 14 residues in the CDR3. The CDR3 here is CSATSLSSYNEQFF. As DNA, the CDR3 is TGCAGTGCTACCTCACTTAGCTCCTACAATGAGCAGTTCTTC.

Ten or more counts support this clonotype. This sequence joins TRBV7-3 and TRBJ2-3; 8 nucleotides align to TRBD1. The V segment lost 4 bases and the J segment 1 base; nucleotides outside the gene matches: 4. Germline CDR1 and CDR2: SGHTA and FQGTGA. CDR3 length: 15 amino acids. CDR3 sequence reads: CASSSQGARTDTQYF. The CDR3 region has the DNA TGTGCCAGCAGCTCTCAGGGGGCTCGCACAGATACGCAGTATTTT.

V gene TRBV20-1 combines with J gene TRBJ2-7; D is perhaps TRBD2 (6 bases). The CDR3 length is 14 residues. The germline V and J ends were trimmed by 6 bases and 0 bases, with 15 bases remaining between them. CDR1 and CDR2 from the germline V gene are DFQATT and SNEGSKA (reference sequence). CDR3 residues: CSARDSRASYEQYV. CDR3 bases: TGCAGTGCCCGGGACTCTCGGGCCTCCTACGAGCAGTACGTC.

J is TRBJ2-2 and V is TRBV7-3, with 9 bases identical to TRBD1. Unmatched junction bases numbered 9, after V lost 1 base and J lost 6 bases. CDR1 SGHTA and CDR2 FQGTGA come from the germline V gene. This CDR3 is 17 amino acids long. CDR3 sequence (DNA): TGTGCCAGCAGCTTAATGCCCGGGACAGGGACCGCCGGGGAGCTGTTTTTT. This sequence encodes CASSLMPGTGTAGELFF.

This clonotype was found a few times. The chain recombines TRBV20-1 with TRBJ2-1, with 8 bases fitting TRBD1. Trimming took 3 bases from V and 9 from J; bases not matched to a gene: 4. CDR3 length: 12 amino acids. Germline-derived CDR1 and CDR2 are DFQATT and SNEGSKA (reference sequence). CDR3 sequence: CSASQQGGEQFF. The CDR3 nucleotides read TGCAGTGCTAGCCAACAGGGGGGTGAGCAGTTCTTC.

This clonotype occurred a few times. In nucleotides, the CDR3 is TGCAGTGCTCGTCGTTGGGGCCCTACGGATGAGCAGTTCTTC. The encoded protein is CSARRWGPTDEQFF. The V and J genes are TRBV20-1 and TRBJ2-1; D may be TRBD1 (5 bases). CDR3 length equals 14 residues. The ends were cut back, 5 bases at V and 8 bases at J, with 19 bases in the middle. Germline CDR1 DFQATT, CDR2 SNEGSKA (reference sequence).

The chain links TRBV20-1 to TRBJ1-4; TRBD1 is a possible D gene (5 bases). The germline gives CDR1 DFQATT, CDR2 SNEGSKA (reference sequence). The V and J ends lost 2 bases and 8 bases respectively, with 15 bases between them. This CDR3 is 14 amino acids long. CDR3: CSARRTSPSEKLFF. The CDR3 coding sequence is TGCAGTGCTAGAAGGACATCGCCCTCCGAAAAACTGTTTTTT.

Ten or more counts support this clonotype. The chain recombines TRBV27 with TRBJ1-5; TRBD1 matches 9 bases. Germline loops: CDR1 MNHEY, CDR2 SMNVEV (reference sequence). CDR3 length: 14 amino acids. With 6 bases clipped from V and 3 bases from J, the junction kept 3 bases outside the gene matches. The CDR3: CASREQGANQPQHF. CDR3 bases: TGTGCCAGCAGGGAACAGGGGGCCAATCAGCCCCAGCATTTT.